Following are 12 T cell receptor beta chains from one sample sequenced in a study of cytomegalovirus exposure and HLA in healthy donors. Profiling relied on immunoSEQ multiplex PCR, and the TCRdb table lists in-frame clones only, not all of them. The table records approximately 58,000 clones, just under 95% of them present only once. Sequencing was done on a sample of PBMCs. The receptors derive from a man between 18 and 29 years old in good health and CMV-seronegative.

The V gene is TRBV4-1, the J gene TRBJ1-5; 7 positions match TRBD1. In germline, CDR1 is MGHRA, CDR2 YSYEKL. With V trimmed by 0 bases and J by 7 bases, 6 bases remained unmatched. The CDR3 is 15 amino acids. The CDR3 is CASSQEEGARQPQHF. CDR3 DNA sequence: TGCGCCAGCAGCCAAGAGGAGGGGGCCCGCCAGCCCCAGCATTTT.

V usage is TRBV28 and J usage is TRBJ1-5; weak D call: TRBD1 (5 bases). Germline V gene sequence: CDR1 MDHEN, CDR2 SYDVKM. The CDR3 spans 15 residues. V lost 2 bases and J lost 6, with 14 bases in between. The CDR3 coding sequence is TGTGCCAGCAGTTTAGGGAGGACAACCACTCAGCCCCAGCATTTT. Translation gives CASSLGRTTTQPQHF.

In its sample, this clone was seen a few times. The V and J genes are TRBV25-1 and TRBJ1-2; no definite D call. V shed 1 base and J shed 4 bases, with 4 bases lying between them. The CDR3 covers 12 residues. The germline V gene encodes CDR1 MGHDK and CDR2 SYGVNS. The CDR3 spells CASSESSYGYTF. The CDR3 coding sequence is TGTGCCAGCAGTGAATCCTCCTATGGCTACACCTTC.

The chain carries TRBV6-6 and TRBJ2-1; a weak D match, TRBD1 (6 bases). The V end was cut by 4 bases, the J end by 4 bases, with 14 bases between. Germline-derived CDR1 and CDR2 are MNHNY and SVGAGI (reference sequence). This CDR3 region has 15 residues. The CDR3 is CASSSDRTPYNEQFF. CDR3 nucleotide sequence: TGTGCCAGCAGTTCGGACAGAACTCCTTACAATGAGCAGTTCTTC.

The rearrangement uses TRBV2 and TRBJ2-3; 7 bases map to TRBD2. The CDR3 length is 17 residues. Germline lookup yields CDR1 SNHLY and CDR2 FYNNEI. The J segment lost 4 bases and the V segment lost 6 bases, leaving 16 bases of the junction unmatched. CDR3 DNA: TGTGCCAGCAGCCGAAGGGCTAGCGGTTCTTCGGCAGATACGCAGTATTTT. This translates into CASSRRASGSSADTQYF.

The V gene is TRBV19, the J gene TRBJ1-1, with D tentatively TRBD1 (5 bases). V lost 10 bases, J lost 4 bases, and 10 bases lay in between. This CDR3 region has 11 residues. Germline-derived CDR1 and CDR2 are LNHDA and SQIVND (reference sequence). The CDR3 coding sequence is TGTGCCACCGAGACAGTCACTGAAGCTTTCTTT. Translated: CATETVTEAFF.

The CDR3 reads CASSVGAGPNTGELFF. CDR3 nucleotides: TGTGCCAGCAGCGTAGGGGCGGGGCCGAACACCGGGGAGCTGTTTTTT. The gene calls are TRBV9 and TRBJ2-2; a possible D gene is TRBD2 (6 bases). V was trimmed by 0 bases and J by 0 bases, leaving 9 bases between them. This CDR3 is 16 amino acids long. Germline V gene sequence: CDR1 SGDLS, CDR2 YYNGEE.

The rearrangement links TRBV27 to TRBJ2-1; D call uncertain. Germline V gene lookup returns CDR1 MNHEY and CDR2 SMNVEV (reference sequence). Trimming stripped 3 bases from V and 5 bases from J, with 8 bases between. The CDR3 has 13 residues. The CDR3 is CASSFGLNNEQFF. As DNA, the CDR3 is TGTGCCAGCAGTTTCGGTCTAAACAATGAGCAGTTCTTC.

This chain uses TRBV5-1 with TRBJ2-1; TRBD2 might be the D (6 bases). The germline V and J ends were trimmed by 8 bases and 0 bases, with 9 bases remaining between them. This CDR3 has 13 amino acids. Germline V gene data show CDR1 as SGHRS and CDR2 as YFSETQ. In DNA form, the CDR3 reads TGCGCCAGGACTAGGAGCTCCTACAATGAGCAGTTCTTC. Translating gives CARTRSSYNEQFF.

CDR3 in DNA: TGTGCCACCAGCAGAGTTGAGCGATCCTACAATGAGCAGTTCTTC. Translated, it gives CATSRVERSYNEQFF. This rearrangement joins TRBV15 to TRBJ2-1; no clear D gene. Trimming removed 1 base at V and 1 base at J, with 8 bases between. This CDR3 comprises 15 residues. Germline V lookup: CDR1 LNHNV, CDR2 YYDKDF (reference sequence).

J is TRBJ1-5 and V is TRBV5-5; no clear D. Per the germline V gene, CDR1 is SGHKS and CDR2 is YYEKEE (reference sequence). Trimming left V 0 bases short and J 2 bases short, with 6 bases between. The CDR3 consists of 14 residues. CDR3 sequence: CASSLGEGNQPQHF. CDR3 nucleotides: TGTGCCAGCAGCTTGGGGGAGGGCAATCAGCCCCAGCATTTT. Full variable domain (missing parts from reference TRBV5-5 and TRBJ1-5): DAGVTQSPTHLIKTRGQQVTLRCSPISGHKSVSWYQQVLGQGPQFIFQYYEKEERGRGNFPDRFSARQFPNYSSELNVNALLLGDSALYLCASSLGEGNQPQHFGDGTRLSIL.

This sequence joins TRBV7-9 and TRBJ2-5; D is possibly TRBD2 (6 bases). The CDR3 has 16 amino acids. The germline V gene has CDR1 SEHNR and CDR2 FQNEAQ (reference sequence). V dropped 5 bases and J dropped 13 bases, with 29 bases sitting between them. This CDR3 is CASSPSTSTSDYLGYF. The CDR3, as DNA: TGTGCCAGCAGCCCTTCGACTAGTACTTCGGATTATCTGGGGTACTTC.